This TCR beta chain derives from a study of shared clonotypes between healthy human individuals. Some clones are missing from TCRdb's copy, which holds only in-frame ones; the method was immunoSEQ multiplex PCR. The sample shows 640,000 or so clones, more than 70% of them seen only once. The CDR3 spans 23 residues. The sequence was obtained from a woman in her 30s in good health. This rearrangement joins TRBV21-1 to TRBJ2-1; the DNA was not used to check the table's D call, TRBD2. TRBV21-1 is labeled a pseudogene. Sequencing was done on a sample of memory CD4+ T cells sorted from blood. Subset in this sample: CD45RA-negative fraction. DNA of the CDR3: TGTGCCACTGACGAGCCGGGACAGGGAAGGATCAGGACTAGCGGGAGCTCCTACAATGAGCAGTTCTTC. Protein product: CATDEPGQGRIRTSGSSYNEQFF.